These 27 T cell receptor beta chains were sequenced from one sample in a study of cytomegalovirus exposure and HLA in healthy donors (dated by TCRdb to 2016 to 2017). The library was obtained by the immunoSEQ multiplex PCR assay. The multiplex PCR relied on a mix of 60 forward primers for TCR Vbeta segments and 13 reverse primers for TCR Jbeta segments. The immuneACCESS repertoire file appears here via TCRdb, limited to in-frame rearrangements. These files lack a portion of the clones; in checked studies, under half of the deficit traces to unresolved V genes, and the cause of the others is not known. The sample records over 60,000 clones, over 60% of which are singletons. The ten largest make up less than 7% of the sample. Material: PBMCs. All receptors derive from a woman aged 25 to 39 in good health and CMV-seronegative.

V gene TRBV7-8 combines with J gene TRBJ2-5; D is unclear. The CDR3 runs 12 residues. Germline V gene sequence: CDR1 SGHVS, CDR2 FQNEAQ. Trimming shortened V by 5 bases and J by 4 bases, and 8 bases separated the two germline ends. CDR3 residues: CASSLPRETQYF. The CDR3 nucleotides read TGTGCCAGCAGCCTCCCCCGAGAGACCCAGTACTTC.

DNA for the CDR3: TGTGCCAGCAGCTTAGTATGGAGGGTAAGCACTGAAGCTTTCTTT. This translates into CASSLVWRVSTEAFF. This chain uses TRBV7-9 with TRBJ1-1; unclear D gene. The CDR3 consists of 15 residues. The germline V and J ends were trimmed by 1 base and 4 bases, with 13 bases remaining between them. Germline loops: CDR1 SEHNR, CDR2 FQNEAQ (reference sequence).

The gene calls are TRBV7-2 and TRBJ1-2; TRBD1 matches at 8 bases. Per germline, CDR1 SGHTA and CDR2 FQGNSA. The CDR3 is 15 residues long. The junction had 9 bases not matched to a gene; V was cut back by 5 bases and J by 4 bases. The CDR3 loop reads CASSPDWTGIYGYTF. The CDR3 nucleotides are TGTGCCAGCAGCCCCGATTGGACAGGGATCTATGGCTACACCTTC.

The chain has TRBV19 and TRBJ1-1; 8 nucleotides agree with TRBD1. With V trimmed by 7 bases and J by 1 base, 20 bases remained unmatched. This CDR3 is 19 amino acids long. From germline, CDR1 is LNHDA and CDR2 SQIVND (reference sequence). The CDR3 here is CASKGQGASRVKRNTEAFF. The CDR3 DNA reads as TGTGCCAGTAAAGGGCAGGGGGCTTCCAGAGTCAAAAGGAACACTGAAGCTTTCTTT.

J is TRBJ1-5 and V is TRBV10-3; TRBD1 is a possible D gene (5 bases). Trimming took 7 bases from V and 4 from J, leaving 11 bases between them. CDR3 length equals 13 residues. In germline, CDR1 is ENHRY, CDR2 SYGVKD. The DNA of the CDR3 is TGTGCCATCAAGGAGACAGCGAATCAGCCCCAGCATTTT. It is translated as CAIKETANQPQHF.

The chain links TRBV10-2 to TRBJ2-1, with 8 bases matching TRBD2. V lost 7 bases and J lost 1; bases outside the gene matches: 3. The V gene's germline CDR1 is WSHSY and CDR2 SAAADI. The CDR3 loop spans 14 amino acids. The CDR3 bases are TGCGCCAGCACCCGCGGGGGGTCCTACAATGAGCAGTTCTTC. It encodes CASTRGGSYNEQFF.

This clone has only one observation. The chain joins TRBV5-1 to TRBJ1-1; D perhaps matches TRBD1 (6 bases). The CDR3 length is 13 residues. Between the trimmed V and J ends, which lost 6 bases and 0 bases, there was a span of 9 bases. The germline CDR1 and CDR2 sequences are SGHRS and YFSETQ. In DNA, the CDR3 is TGCGCCAGCATTGGACAGCTGAACACTGAAGCTTTCTTT. This gives the protein CASIGQLNTEAFF.

The V gene is TRBV5-1, the J gene TRBJ2-7; TRBD1 matches at 7 bases. Trimming removed 2 bases from V and 7 bases from J; junction bases left unmatched: 9. Germline CDR1 and CDR2: SGHRS and YFSETQ. This CDR3 region has 14 residues. This chain's CDR3 is CASSFGDSAGEQYF. The CDR3 DNA reads TGCGCCAGCAGCTTCGGGGACAGTGCGGGTGAGCAGTACTTC.

This clone was observed a handful of times. The chain couples TRBV19 to TRBJ2-1; D is undetermined. Germline CDR1 is LNHDA and CDR2 is SQIVND (reference sequence). V lost 3 bases and J lost 6, with 15 bases in between. CDR3 length: 15 amino acids. The CDR3 DNA reads as TGTGCCAGTAGTATTCCCGGGTATCAAGGCAATGAGCAGTTCTTC. It translates to CASSIPGYQGNEQFF.

The chain employs TRBV29-1 and TRBJ2-1; 11 bases are a match to TRBD2. The CDR3 is 17 residues long. Germline V gives CDR1 SQVTM, CDR2 ANQGSEA. Trimming took 7 bases from V and 4 from J; bases not matched to a gene: 15. The CDR3 sequence: CSAKGGKTSGDYNEQFF. As DNA, the CDR3 is TGCAGCGCAAAGGGGGGAAAGACTAGCGGGGATTACAATGAGCAGTTCTTC.

This clone has just a few counts. The chain employs TRBV27 and TRBJ2-1; D is possibly TRBD2 (5 bases). The V gene's germline CDR1 is MNHEY and CDR2 SMNVEV (reference sequence). The CDR3 has 15 residues. V was trimmed by 3 bases and J by 6 bases, leaving 15 bases between them. The CDR3 spells CASSFSNYAGNEQFF. The CDR3 DNA reads TGTGCCAGCAGTTTTTCCAACTACGCGGGCAATGAGCAGTTCTTC.

This CDR3 reads CASSLNRGHEQYV. For the CDR3, the DNA is TGTGCCAGCAGCTTAAACAGGGGCCACGAGCAGTACGTC. The chain links TRBV11-2 to TRBJ2-7, with 7 bases fitting TRBD1. The trim removed 2 bases at V and 5 bases at J, leaving 3 bases unmatched. The length of the CDR3 is 13 residues. CDR1 and CDR2 from the germline V gene are SGHAT and FQNNGV.

The chain uses TRBV11-2 and TRBJ2-7; possibly TRBD1 for D (5 bases). Germline loops: CDR1 SGHAT, CDR2 FQNNGV. Between the trimmed V and J ends, which lost 0 bases and 6 bases, there was a span of 9 bases. The CDR3 sequence is 13 residues long. The CDR3 is CASSLDRGAEQYF. CDR3 coding DNA: TGTGCCAGCAGCTTAGATCGTGGGGCCGAGCAGTACTTC. The complete variable domain, with remaining parts taken from reference TRBV11-2 and TRBJ2-7, reads EAGVAQSPRYKIIEKRQSVAFWCNPISGHATLYWYQQILGQGPKLLIQFQNNGVVDDSQLPKDRFSAERLKGVDSTLKIQPAKLEDSAVYLCASSLDRGAEQYFGPGTRLTVT.

The chain combines TRBV9 with TRBJ2-2; the D gene is possibly TRBD1 (5 bases). Germline lookup yields CDR1 SGDLS and CDR2 YYNGEE. This CDR3 contains 15 residues. V was trimmed by 0 bases and J by 1 base, leaving 7 bases between them. In DNA, the CDR3 is TGTGCCAGCAGCGTAGGGGGCCGGAACACCGGGGAGCTGTTTTTT. Protein product: CASSVGGRNTGELFF.

The rearrangement joins TRBV6-6 to TRBJ2-5, with D unresolved. V was clipped by 5 bases and J by 2 bases, with 3 bases between them. Germline V CDR1 and CDR2: MNHNY, SVGAGI (reference sequence). The length of the CDR3 is 11 residues. The DNA of the CDR3 is TGTGCCAGCAGTACACAAGAGACCCAGTACTTC. Protein sequence: CASSTQETQYF.

The sample holds one count of this clone. The genes are TRBV12-5 and TRBJ2-2; maybe TRBD2 (5 bases). Trimming left V 5 bases short and J 1 base short, with 14 bases between. The CDR3 is 16 residues long. Germline CDR1 is LGHNT and CDR2 is FRNRAP. The CDR3 sequence is CASGPRRSGNTGELFF. CDR3 DNA sequence: TGTGCTAGTGGTCCCCGCAGGAGCGGGAACACCGGGGAGCTGTTTTTT.

This rearrangement joins TRBV7-2 to TRBJ1-1, with 9 bases fitting TRBD1. From germline, CDR1 is SGHTA and CDR2 FQGNSA. With V trimmed by 5 bases and J by 1 base, 5 bases remained unmatched. The CDR3 runs to 15 residues. CDR3 sequence (DNA): TGTGCCAGCAGCCCGATACAGGGGGCGAACACTGAAGCTTTCTTT. Translating it yields CASSPIQGANTEAFF.

V is TRBV18 and J is TRBJ2-7; TRBD2 agrees at 10 bases. CDR1 is KGHSH, CDR2 LQKENI, per germline. This CDR3 spans 15 amino acids. Germline trimming cut 2 bases from V and 5 bases from J; bases unmatched to any gene: 6. CDR3 DNA: TGTGCCAGCTCACCATCTAGCGGGAGCACCCACGAGCAGTACGTC. It translates to CASSPSSGSTHEQYV.

V gene TRBV28 combines with J gene TRBJ1-2; D is possibly TRBD1 (5 bases). The CDR3 runs 15 residues. Germline V gene data show CDR1 as MDHEN and CDR2 as SYDVKM. V lost 6 bases and J 0 bases, leaving 14 bases between the germline ends. The CDR3 region is CASSPGGIANYGYTF. CDR3 nucleotide sequence: TGTGCCAGCAGCCCCGGGGGAATAGCTAACTATGGCTACACCTTC.

This CDR3 reads CASMAGMGETQYF. The CDR3 DNA is TGTGCCAGTATGGCAGGGATGGGCGAGACCCAGTACTTC. V is TRBV19 and J is TRBJ2-5, with D perhaps TRBD1 (5 bases). There are 13 residues in the CDR3. Germline loops: CDR1 LNHDA, CDR2 SQIVND (reference sequence). Trimming removed 7 bases at V and 5 bases at J, with 14 bases between.

The genes are TRBV7-2 and TRBJ2-4; D is possibly TRBD2 (7 bases). The CDR3 consists of 15 residues. Trimming took 4 bases from V and 2 from J, leaving 12 bases between them. CDR1 and CDR2 from the germline V gene are SGHTA and FQGNSA. CDR3 in DNA: TGTGCCAGCAGCTCGGGGGGCGCTTCCAAAAACATTCAGTACTTC. This gives the protein CASSSGGASKNIQYF.

This chain's CDR3 is CAISESGGDEQYF. The CDR3 DNA reads TGTGCCATCAGTGAGTCCGGGGGTGACGAGCAGTACTTC. The chain links TRBV10-3 to TRBJ2-7, with D perhaps TRBD2 (6 bases). CDR1 is ENHRY and CDR2 is SYGVKD in the germline V gene. V was clipped by 0 bases and J by 5 bases, with 8 bases between them. The CDR3 has 13 amino acids.

The chain is built from TRBV2 and TRBJ2-3; 7 bases agree with TRBD2. CDR1 is SNHLY, CDR2 FYNNEI, per germline. Trimming cost V 6 bases and J 1 base; bases outside gene matches: 4. The CDR3 is made up of 14 amino acids. The CDR3 DNA reads TGTGCCAGCAGCGCAGCGGGACGCACAGATACGCAGTATTTT. The encoded protein is CASSAAGRTDTQYF.

This chain uses TRBV5-3 with TRBJ2-7, with 9 bases fitting TRBD2. TRBV5-3 is treated as an ORF (open reading frame) with a function not yet certain. V lost 2 bases to trimming and J lost 4 bases; unmatched junction nucleotides: 4. The CDR3 extends over 14 amino acids. CDR3 nucleotides: TGTGCCAGAAGCTTAAATAGCGGGAGATACGAGCAGTACGTC. Protein sequence: CARSLNSGRYEQYV.

This chain links TRBV5-1 with TRBJ2-3; D possibly corresponds to TRBD2 (6 bases). V dropped 3 bases and J dropped 0 bases, with 8 bases sitting between them. The CDR3 is made up of 14 amino acids. Germline values: CDR1 SGHRS, CDR2 YFSETQ. The CDR3 DNA reads TGCGCCAGCAGCTCCGGGACTAGCACAGATACGCAGTATTTT. This encodes CASSSGTSTDTQYF.

The chain uses TRBV7-8 and TRBJ1-1, with 9 bases fitting TRBD1. Germline V gene sequence: CDR1 SGHVS, CDR2 FQNEAQ. V was pared by 2 bases and J by 4 bases, with 5 bases of the junction left unmatched. The CDR3 loop spans 15 amino acids. CDR3 nucleotide sequence: TGTGCCAGCAGCTTACACAGGGGGCGTCTCACTGAAGCTTTCTTT. Translating it yields CASSLHRGRLTEAFF.

In this sample, this clone turned up a few times. The chain recombines TRBV30 with TRBJ2-3; D is perhaps TRBD2 (6 bases). CDR3 size: 14 residues. Germline V gene lookup returns CDR1 GTSNPN and CDR2 SVGIG (reference sequence). V was cut by 1 base and J by 4 bases, with 12 bases left in between. Here the CDR3 DNA reads TGTGCCTGGAGTGGGAGGGCCGCTTCAGATACGCAGTATTTT. Translation gives CAWSGRAASDTQYF.